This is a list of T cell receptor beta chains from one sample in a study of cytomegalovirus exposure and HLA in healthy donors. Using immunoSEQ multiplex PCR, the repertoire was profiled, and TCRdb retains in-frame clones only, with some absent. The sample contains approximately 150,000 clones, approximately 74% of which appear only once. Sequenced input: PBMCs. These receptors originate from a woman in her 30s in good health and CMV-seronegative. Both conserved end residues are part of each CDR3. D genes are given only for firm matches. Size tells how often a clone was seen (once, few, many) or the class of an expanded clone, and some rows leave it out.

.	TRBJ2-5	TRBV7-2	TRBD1	CASSLPPDRQEETQYF	TGTGCCAGCAGCTTACCGCCGGACAGGCAGGAAGAGACCCAGTACTTC
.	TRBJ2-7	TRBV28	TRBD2	CASSYGLAGIPYEQYF	TGTGCCAGCAGTTACGGACTAGCGGGAATACCCTACGAGCAGTACTTC
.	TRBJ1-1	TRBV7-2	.	CASSSDRFNTEAFF	TGTGCCAGCAGCTCCGACAGATTTAACACTGAAGCTTTCTTT
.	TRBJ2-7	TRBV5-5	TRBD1	CASSVDGQGTYEQYF	TGTGCCAGCAGCGTTGACGGACAGGGGACTTACGAGCAGTACTTC
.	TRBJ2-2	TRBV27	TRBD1	CATYDRGTGELFF	TGTGCCACCTACGACAGGGGGACCGGGGAGCTGTTTTTT
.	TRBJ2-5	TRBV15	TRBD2	CATSPRGGWGETQYF	TGTGCCACCAGCCCCCGGGGGGGGTGGGGAGAGACCCAGTACTTC
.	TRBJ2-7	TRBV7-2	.	CASSPTPSDQYEQYF	TGTGCCAGCAGCCCGACTCCTAGCGATCAATACGAGCAGTACTTC
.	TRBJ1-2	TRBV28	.	CATDQGRGYTF	TGTGCCACCGACCAGGGGAGAGGCTACACCTTC
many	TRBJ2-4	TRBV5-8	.	CASSLELANIQYF	TGTGCCAGCAGCTTGGAATTAGCAAACATTCAGTACTTC
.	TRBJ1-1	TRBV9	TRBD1	CASSGDRATEAFF	TGTGCCAGCAGCGGGGACAGGGCAACTGAAGCTTTCTTT
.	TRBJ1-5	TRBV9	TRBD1	CASSVGTGFYSNQPQHF	TGTGCCAGCAGCGTTGGGACAGGGTTCTATAGCAATCAGCCCCAGCATTTT
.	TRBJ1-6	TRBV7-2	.	CASSLGPVPDSPLHF	TGTGCCAGCAGCTTAGGGCCTGTACCAGATTCACCCCTCCACTTT
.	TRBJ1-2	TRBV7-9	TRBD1	CASRGSTGENGYTF	TGTGCCAGCAGGGGGTCCACAGGGGAAAATGGCTACACCTTC
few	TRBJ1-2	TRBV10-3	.	CAIGTVNYGYTF	TGTGCCATCGGGACTGTTAACTATGGCTACACCTTC
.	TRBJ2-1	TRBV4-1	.	CASSQDLVGLEQFF	TGCGCCAGCAGCCAAGATCTTGTGGGCCTTGAGCAGTTCTTC
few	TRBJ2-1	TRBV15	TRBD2	CATSRDRGSYNEQFF	TGTGCCACCAGCAGAGATCGCGGGAGTTATAATGAGCAGTTCTTC
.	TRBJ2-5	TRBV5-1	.	CASSLDSWETQYF	TGCGCCAGCAGCTTGGACAGCTGGGAGACCCAGTACTTC
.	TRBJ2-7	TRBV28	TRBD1	CASIPGQGIYEQYF	TGTGCCAGCATTCCGGGACAGGGGATTTACGAGCAGTACTTC
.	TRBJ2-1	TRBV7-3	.	CASAAGGGQRFF	TGTGCCAGCGCAGCGGGCGGCGGGCAGCGGTTCTTC
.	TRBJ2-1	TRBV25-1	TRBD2	CASSDSNLGLADNEQFF	TGTGCCAGCAGTGATTCAAATCTCGGACTAGCGGACAATGAGCAGTTCTTC
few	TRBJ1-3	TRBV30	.	CAWSVGGAGSHLLSGNTIYF	TGTGCCTGGAGTGTGGGGGGGGCAGGCAGTCATCTACTATCTGGAAACACCATATATTTT
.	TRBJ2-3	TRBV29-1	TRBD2	CSVAGLAGTDTQYF	TGCAGCGTTGCCGGACTAGCGGGCACAGATACGCAGTATTTT
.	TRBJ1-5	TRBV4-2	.	CASSQDSGSRYQPQHF	TGTGCCAGCAGCCAAGATTCCGGTTCACGGTATCAGCCCCAGCATTTT
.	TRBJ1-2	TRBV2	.	CASSERGQRYGYTF	TGTGCCAGCAGTGAGAGAGGACAGAGATATGGCTACACCTTC
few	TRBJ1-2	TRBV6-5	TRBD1	CASSYSTGGVNYGYTF	TGTGCCAGCAGTTACTCGACAGGGGGTGTGAACTATGGCTACACCTTC
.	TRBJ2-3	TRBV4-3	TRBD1	CASSQRETGLGTDTQYF	TGCGCCAGCAGCCAAAGGGAGACAGGGCTGGGCACAGATACGCAGTATTTT
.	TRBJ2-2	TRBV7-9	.	CASSLANFSPAGFTGELFF	TGTGCCAGCAGCTTAGCGAATTTCTCGCCAGCGGGTTTCACCGGGGAGCTGTTTTTT
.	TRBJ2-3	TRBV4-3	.	CASSQDRSTDTQYF	TGCGCCAGCAGCCAAGACAGAAGCACAGATACGCAGTATTTT
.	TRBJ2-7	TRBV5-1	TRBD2	CASSFGGAYEQYF	TGCGCCAGCAGCTTTGGGGGGGCCTACGAGCAGTACTTC
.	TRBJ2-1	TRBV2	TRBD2	CASSLTSGTHNEQFF	TGTGCCAGCAGTTTGACTAGCGGGACCCACAATGAGCAGTTCTTC
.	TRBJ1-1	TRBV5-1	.	CASSPSTDREAFF	TGCGCCAGCAGCCCCTCGACAGACCGTGAAGCTTTCTTT
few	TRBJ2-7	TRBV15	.	CATSRGESFNEQYF	TGTGCCACCAGCAGAGGAGAGTCCTTTAACGAGCAGTACTTC
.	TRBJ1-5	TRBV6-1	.	CASSHDRYQPQHF	TGTGCCAGCAGTCACGACAGATATCAGCCCCAGCATTTT
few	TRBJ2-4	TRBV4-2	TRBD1	CASSPQGPKAKNIQYF	TGTGCCAGCAGCCCACAGGGGCCGAAGGCCAAAAACATTCAGTACTTC
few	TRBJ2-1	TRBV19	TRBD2	CASSNVPSGIPFF	TGTGCCAGTAGTAATGTTCCTAGCGGGATCCCGTTCTTC
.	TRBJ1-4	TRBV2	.	CASSEIMGEGKLFF	TGTGCCAGCTCTGAAATTATGGGAGAGGGAAAACTGTTTTTT
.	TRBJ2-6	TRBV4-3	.	CASSQDEGLTGANVLTF	TGCGCCAGCAGCCAAGATGAGGGACTTACTGGGGCCAACGTCCTGACTTTC
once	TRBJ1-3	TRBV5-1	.	CASSPGTIAGNTIYF	TGCGCCAGCAGCCCCGGGACAATCGCTGGAAACACCATATATTTT
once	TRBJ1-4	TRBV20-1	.	CSAGTYEKLFF	TGCAGTGCTGGGACATATGAAAAACTGTTTTTT
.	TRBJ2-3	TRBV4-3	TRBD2	CASSQSPGLAGGRTDTQYF	TGCGCCAGCAGCCAATCCCCGGGACTAGCGGGGGGACGCACAGATACGCAGTATTTT
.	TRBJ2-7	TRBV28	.	CASSSLFYSYEQYF	TGTGCCAGCAGTTCCCTTTTCTACTCCTACGAGCAGTACTTC
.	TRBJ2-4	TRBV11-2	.	CASSPLGGADIQYF	TGTGCCAGCAGCCCCCTGGGGGGGGCTGACATTCAGTACTTC
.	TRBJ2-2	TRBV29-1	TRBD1	CSVDRASTGELFF	TGCAGCGTGGACAGGGCCTCTACCGGGGAGCTGTTTTTT
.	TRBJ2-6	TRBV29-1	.	CSVVSHFGPYSGANVLTF	TGCAGCGTTGTGTCTCATTTTGGCCCATACTCTGGGGCCAACGTCCTGACTTTC
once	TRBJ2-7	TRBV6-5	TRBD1	CASRRSETGGYEQYF	TGTGCCAGCCGCAGGAGCGAGACAGGGGGGTACGAGCAGTACTTC
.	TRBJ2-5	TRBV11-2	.	CASSLVGEEETQYF	TGTGCCAGCAGCTTAGTTGGGGAGGAGGAGACCCAGTACTTC
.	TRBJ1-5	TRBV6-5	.	CASSQQGNQPQHF	TGTGCCAGCAGTCAACAGGGTAATCAGCCCCAGCATTTT
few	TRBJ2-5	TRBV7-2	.	CASSSVGSETQYF	TGTGCCAGCAGCTCTGTGGGCTCGGAGACCCAGTACTTC
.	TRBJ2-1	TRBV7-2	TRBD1	CASSFRDSQFF	TGTGCCAGCAGCTTCCGGGACAGCCAGTTCTTC
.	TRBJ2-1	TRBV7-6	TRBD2	CASSLPGGGAFF	TGTGCCAGCAGCTTACCCGGGGGGGGAGCCTTCTTC
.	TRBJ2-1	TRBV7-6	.	CASSLAEEDEQFF	TGTGCCAGCAGCTTAGCGGAGGAGGATGAGCAGTTCTTC
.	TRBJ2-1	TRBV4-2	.	CASSQGFSGEVSSYNEQFF	TGTGCCAGCAGCCAAGGATTTTCGGGGGAGGTCAGCTCCTACAATGAGCAGTTCTTC
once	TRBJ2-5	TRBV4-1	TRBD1	CASSQGQEETQYF	TGCGCCAGCAGCCAGGGACAGGAAGAGACCCAGTACTTC
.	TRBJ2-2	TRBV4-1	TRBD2	CASSQALAGGGELFF	TGCGCCAGCAGCCAAGCACTAGCGGGTGGCGGGGAGCTGTTTTTT
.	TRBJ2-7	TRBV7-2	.	CASSLEPRGYEQYF	TGTGCCAGCAGCTTAGAACCTAGAGGGTACGAGCAGTACTTC